This TCR beta chain came from a study of blood T cell repertoires in COVID-19. The method was immunoSEQ multiplex PCR; TCRdb's version includes in-frame clones alone and lacks a portion of them. This table has over 45,000 clones, around 83% appearing once. Germline lookup yields CDR1 SEHNR and CDR2 FQNEAQ (reference sequence). V shed 3 bases and J shed 8 bases, with 10 bases lying between them. The CDR3 totals 13 residues. The chain carries TRBV7-9 and TRBJ2-2, with no clear D. This sequence was found in a woman aged 55-70 years with acute or convalescent COVID-19. Material for sequencing was peripheral blood. The CDR3 nucleotides read TGTGCCAGCAGCTTTGTGGCGGCGGGGGAGCTGTTTTTT. It is translated as CASSFVAAGELFF.